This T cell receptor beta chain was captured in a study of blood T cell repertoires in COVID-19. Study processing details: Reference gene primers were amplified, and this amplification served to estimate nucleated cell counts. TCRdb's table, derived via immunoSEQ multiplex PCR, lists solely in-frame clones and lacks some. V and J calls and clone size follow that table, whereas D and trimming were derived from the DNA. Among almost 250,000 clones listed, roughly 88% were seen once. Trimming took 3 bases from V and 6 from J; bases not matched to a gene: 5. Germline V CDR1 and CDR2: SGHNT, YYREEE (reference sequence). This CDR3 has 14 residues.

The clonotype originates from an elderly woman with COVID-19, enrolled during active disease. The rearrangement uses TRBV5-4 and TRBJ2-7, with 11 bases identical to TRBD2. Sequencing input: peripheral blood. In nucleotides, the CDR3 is TGTGCCAGCAGCTCACAGGGGACTAGCGGCGAGCAGTACTTC. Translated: CASSSQGTSGEQYF.